Listed below are T cell receptor beta chains from one sample, sequenced in a study of naive and memory T cell subsets. TCRdb re-called the UMI-ligation and nested PCR reads through MiXCR, storing one row per CDR3 protein. Of fewer than 150,000 distinct CDR3 sequences in the sample, approximately 18% were seen once. The sample was naive CD8+ T cells from blood. The receptor set was obtained from a human donor in good health. Both conserved end residues are part of each CDR3. A D gene is named only where the DNA matches it firmly. Not every row has a clone size; where given, it reads once, few, many or a size class.

TRBV7-2,.,TRBD1,TRBJ2-7,CASSLEGGRGQGNEQYF,TGTGCCAGCAGCTTAGAAGGGGGGAGGGGACAGGGGAACGAGCAGTACTTC
TRBV29-1,.,.,TRBJ1-3,CSVDGGTISGNTIYF,TGCAGCGTTGATGGGGGCACCATCTCTGGAAACACCATATATTTT
TRBV6-1,.,.,TRBJ2-1,CASMWDAYNEQFF,TGTGCCAGCATGTGGGACGCCTACAATGAGCAGTTCTTC
TRBV2,.,.,TRBJ2-7,CASSEGISYEQYF,TGTGCCAGCAGTGAAGGTATCTCCTACGAGCAGTACTTC
TRBV7-9,few,TRBD1,TRBJ2-7,CASSSDRDSFYEQYF,TGTGCCAGCAGCAGCGACCGGGACAGCTTCTACGAGCAGTACTTC
TRBV20-1,.,.,TRBJ2-7,CSAREDWAGYEQYF,TGCAGTGCTAGAGAGGACTGGGCGGGGTACGAGCAGTACTTC
TRBV6-5,.,TRBD1,TRBJ1-1,CASSYSGGWSEAFF,TGTGCCAGCAGTTACTCAGGGGGCTGGAGTGAAGCTTTCTTT
TRBV12-3/TRBV12-4,.,TRBD2,TRBJ2-1,CASSLLAGNEQFF,TGTGCCAGCAGTTTACTAGCGGGGAATGAGCAGTTCTTC
TRBV6-2/TRBV6-3,.,TRBD2,TRBJ2-7,CASSYKLAETYEQYF,TGTGCCAGCAGTTACAAACTAGCGGAGACCTACGAGCAGTACTTC
TRBV28,.,.,TRBJ2-7,CASNWGDEQYF,TGTGCCAGCAATTGGGGCGACGAGCAGTACTTC
TRBV28,few,.,TRBJ1-1,CASARGAGAFF,TGTGCCAGCGCCCGGGGCGCTGGCGCTTTCTTT
TRBV7-9,few,.,TRBJ1-1,CASSLVPNTEAFF,TGTGCCAGCAGCTTAGTACCGAACACTGAAGCTTTCTTT
TRBV6-6,many,.,TRBJ2-6,CASSYIEGTGANVLTF,TGTGCCAGCAGTTACATCGAGGGGACCGGGGCCAACGTCCTGACTTTC
TRBV19,.,TRBD2,TRBJ2-1,CASSIRAGAYNEQFF,TGTGCCAGTAGTATAAGAGCGGGAGCCTACAATGAGCAGTTCTTC
TRBV7-8,.,TRBD1,TRBJ2-1,CASSSYRDSSYNEQFF,TGTGCCAGCAGCTCATACAGGGACAGCTCCTACAATGAGCAGTTCTTC
TRBV5-1,few,.,TRBJ2-1,CASSFPPGRPSSYNEQFF,TGCGCCAGCAGCTTCCCCCCGGGGCGGCCGAGCTCCTACAATGAGCAGTTCTTC
TRBV19,.,TRBD1,TRBJ1-2,CATNSRQGVYGYTF,TGTGCCACCAATTCGAGGCAGGGGGTCTATGGCTACACCTTC
TRBV12-3/TRBV12-4,.,TRBD2,TRBJ2-7,CASSRSGSSYEQYF,TGTGCCAGCAGTCGTAGCGGGAGTTCCTACGAGCAGTACTTC
TRBV29-1,few,.,TRBJ1-1,CSARVIGTEAFF,TGCAGCGCCAGGGTTATCGGGACTGAAGCTTTCTTT
TRBV29-1,.,TRBD2,TRBJ2-1,CSVELGLAEYNEQFF,TGCAGCGTTGAATTGGGACTAGCGGAGTACAATGAGCAGTTCTTC
TRBV3-1,.,TRBD2,TRBJ2-5,CASSQKRERHETQYF,TGTGCCAGCAGCCAAAAGCGGGAGCGTCACGAGACCCAGTACTTC
TRBV29-1,.,TRBD2,TRBJ2-2,CSVVVGLDSTGELFF,TGCAGCGTTGTGGTCGGACTAGATAGTACCGGGGAGCTGTTTTTT
TRBV18,.,.,TRBJ2-2,CASSPGTLTGELFF,TGTGCCAGCTCACCAGGGACTTTGACCGGGGAGCTGTTTTTT
TRBV7-2,.,TRBD2,TRBJ2-1,CASSIFLAGDEQFF,TGTGCCAGCAGTATTTTCTTAGCGGGAGATGAGCAGTTCTTC
TRBV6-5,.,TRBD1,TRBJ2-7,CASSDPGTGGPYEQYF,TGTGCCAGCAGCGATCCCGGGACAGGGGGCCCCTACGAGCAGTACTTC
TRBV19,few,.,TRBJ1-4,CASSIRENEKLFF,TGTGCCAGTAGTATTCGGGAAAATGAAAAACTGTTTTTT
TRBV4-1,few,.,TRBJ2-5,CASSQVREAEVTQYF,TGCGCCAGCAGCCAAGTCCGCGAGGCGGAGGTGACCCAGTACTTC
TRBV28,.,.,TRBJ2-2,CASSFSINTGELFF,TGTGCCAGCAGTTTCAGTATTAACACCGGGGAGCTGTTTTTT
TRBV4-3,few,.,TRBJ1-1,CASSQGYTEAFF,TGCGCCAGCAGCCAAGGGTACACTGAAGCTTTCTTT
TRBV4-1,few,TRBD2,TRBJ2-7,CASSQEVASGLYEQYF,TGCGCCAGCTCACAGGAGGTGGCTAGCGGGCTATACGAGCAGTACTTC
TRBV7-2,.,.,TRBJ2-7,CASSDLDYEQYF,TGTGCCAGCAGCGATCTCGACTACGAGCAGTACTTC
TRBV5-6,once,.,TRBJ1-4,CASSLQINEKLFF,TGTGCCAGCAGCTTGCAGATTAATGAAAAACTGTTTTTT
TRBV20-1,.,TRBD2,TRBJ2-1,CSATSTSGRPLSNNEQFF,TGCAGTGCAACTTCTACTAGCGGGAGGCCATTGTCCAACAATGAGCAGTTCTTC
TRBV27,few,.,TRBJ2-7,CASSFLGNLGYEQYF,TGTGCCAGCAGTTTCCTAGGGAATCTCGGATACGAGCAGTACTTC
TRBV29-1,few,TRBD1,TRBJ2-1,CSVEDPRDRRFNEQFF,TGCAGCGTTGAAGACCCCCGGGACAGGAGGTTCAATGAGCAGTTCTTC
TRBV5-4,.,.,TRBJ2-7,CASSSGDVENF,TGTGCCAGCAGCTCGGGGGACGTTGAAAACTTC
TRBV30,once,TRBD1,TRBJ2-1,CAWSPGQGSNEQFF,TGTGCCTGGAGCCCGGGACAGGGTTCCAATGAGCAGTTCTTC
TRBV29-1,few,.,TRBJ2-1,CSVMLAMNEQFF,TGCAGCGTTATGCTAGCGATGAATGAGCAGTTCTTC
TRBV27,.,.,TRBJ2-1,CASSDAGTGNEQFF,TGTGCCAGCAGTGATGCCGGGACTGGCAATGAGCAGTTCTTC
TRBV6-1,.,.,TRBJ2-5,CASSELGTQYF,TGTGCCAGCAGTGAATTGGGGACCCAGTACTTC
TRBV28,few,.,TRBJ2-7,CASSFRDTNAYEQYF,TGTGCCAGCAGTTTTCGGGACACGAATGCCTACGAGCAGTACTTC
TRBV20-1,.,TRBD1,TRBJ2-7,CSARGVGDREGEQYF,TGCAGTGCTAGAGGTGTTGGGGACAGGGAAGGCGAGCAGTACTTC
TRBV7-8,few,TRBD1,TRBJ2-3,CASSARDRVTDTQYF,TGTGCCAGCAGCGCACGGGACAGGGTCACAGATACGCAGTATTTT
TRBV29-1,few,.,TRBJ2-1,CSGGDSVLDEQFF,TGCAGCGGGGGGGACAGTGTTCTCGATGAGCAGTTCTTC
TRBV11-2,.,TRBD2,TRBJ2-5,CASSFWTSGSGQETQYF,TGTGCCAGCAGCTTTTGGACTAGCGGGAGTGGACAAGAGACCCAGTACTTC
TRBV6-5,.,.,TRBJ2-1,CASSYSGGALGITKDEQFF,TGTGCCAGCAGTTACTCCGGCGGGGCACTCGGGATAACTAAGGATGAGCAGTTCTTC
TRBV10-2,.,.,TRBJ2-4,CASSEEGVPQYF,TGCGCCAGCAGTGAGGAAGGAGTGCCCCAGTACTTC
TRBV4-3,few,TRBD2,TRBJ2-7,CASSQGVPSGSYEQYF,TGCGCCAGCAGCCAAGGTGTTCCTAGCGGGAGCTACGAGCAGTACTTC
TRBV28,few,TRBD2,TRBJ2-1,CASSLVGLAASPFHEQFF,TGTGCCAGCAGTTTGGTGGGGCTAGCGGCATCCCCCTTCCATGAGCAGTTCTTC
TRBV7-6,.,.,TRBJ2-3,CASSTDTDTQYF,TGTGCCAGCAGCACAGACACAGATACGCAGTATTTT
TRBV4-1,.,.,TRBJ2-3,CASSHLTGADTQYF,TGCGCCAGCAGCCATCTGACCGGGGCGGATACGCAGTATTTT